These 5 T cell receptor beta chains were sequenced from one sample in a study of cytomegalovirus exposure and HLA in healthy donors. The PCR contained 60 Vbeta and 13 Jbeta primers. TCRdb's copy holds only in-frame clones and misses some; the assay was immunoSEQ multiplex PCR. The repertoire holds roughly 140,000 clones, 82% seen once, with around 2.5% in the top ten. The sequenced sample was PBMCs. The receptors were gathered from a male donor in good health and CMV-seronegative.

The chain uses TRBV30 and TRBJ2-1; 9 bases fit TRBD2. Germline CDR1 GTSNPN, CDR2 SVGIG (reference sequence). CDR3 length equals 14 residues. The V gene end was trimmed by 0 bases and the J gene end by 9 bases; junction bases not matched to a gene: 6. In DNA form, the CDR3 reads TGTGCCTGGAGTGTCTGGCGGGAGGGGGGTGAGCAGTTCTTC. Translated: CAWSVWREGGEQFF.

The rearrangement joins TRBV4-3 to TRBJ2-1, with D possibly matching TRBD1 (6 bases). The CDR3 spans 13 residues. Looked up from germline, CDR1 is LGHNA and CDR2 is YSLEER. Trimming pared 0 bases from V and 11 bases from J, leaving 11 bases between. CDR3 DNA sequence: TGCGCCAGCAGCCAAGATGAGAGGGGGAAGCAGTTCTTC. Amino acid sequence: CASSQDERGKQFF.

The table lists this clone with a count of one. The rearrangement links TRBV7-2 to TRBJ2-1, with 9 bases identical to TRBD1. The trim removed 5 bases at V and 6 bases at J, leaving 8 bases unmatched. This CDR3 spans 15 amino acids. Germline V CDR1 and CDR2: SGHTA, FQGNSA. The CDR3 DNA sequence: TGTGCCAGCAGCAAAACAGGGGGCTCTAGCAATGAGCAGTTCTTC. It specifies CASSKTGGSSNEQFF.

The table lists this clone with a few counts. This chain connects TRBV6-5 to TRBJ2-7, with 9 bases fitting TRBD2. Germline V gives CDR1 MNHEY, CDR2 SVGAGI. V gave up 2 bases and J gave up 2 bases; unmatched junction bases: 1. The CDR3 contains 14 residues. In nucleotides, the CDR3 is TGTGCCAGCAGTTACGCGGGAGGGCCCTACGAGCAGTACTTC. Residues: CASSYAGGPYEQYF.

The chain carries TRBV13 and TRBJ2-5; D remains ambiguous. The CDR3 sequence is 11 residues long. Germline V CDR1 and CDR2: PRHDT, FYEKMQ (reference sequence). Deletions cut 4 bases from V and 5 bases from J, with 5 bases between. The CDR3, as DNA: TGTGCCAGCAGCTCCCGGGAGACCCAGTACTTC. It specifies CASSSRETQYF.